Listed here is a single TCR beta chain. The data were obtained in a study of radiotherapy plus CTLA-4 blockade in lung cancer. The method was immunoSEQ multiplex PCR; TCRdb's version includes in-frame clones alone and lacks a portion of them. The sample has fewer than 90,000 clones; roughly four fifths are singletons. The CDR3 is made up of 14 amino acids. Germline loops: CDR1 KGHSH, CDR2 LQKENI. V was clipped by 5 bases and J by 10 bases, with 15 bases between them. This TCR was recovered from a human donor with non-small cell lung cancer who had stable disease on radiotherapy plus ipilimumab. V usage is TRBV18 and J usage is TRBJ1-6; the D gene is possibly TRBD1 (5 bases). Sequenced here: peripheral blood, sampled from a patient treated with radiotherapy plus ipilimumab. CDR3 bases: TGTGCCAGCTCATTTGCCGGGACTGCGTCACCCCTCCACTTT. This codes for CASSFAGTASPLHF.